These T cell receptor beta chains were read from a single sample in a study of Graves' ophthalmopathy and Graves' hyperthyroidism. MiXCR, applied by TCRdb to the multiplex PCR reads, yields one record per CDR3 protein. Among hundreds of thousands of distinct CDR3 sequences listed, around 21% were seen once. Sequencing input: peripheral blood. Source of these receptors: a woman under 30 with stable Graves' hyperthyroidism. Both conserved end residues are part of each CDR3. The order of the fields is clone size, D gene, V gene, J gene, CDR3 DNA, CDR3 protein. The D gene is left open where the match is weak. Where a row states a size, it is once, few, many or the class of an expanded clone; other rows omit it.

>many|.|TRBV20-1|TRBJ2-5
TGCAGTGCTAGGGGGACTTCCCATAAAGAGACCCAGTACTTC
CSARGTSHKETQYF
>many|.|TRBV10-3|TRBJ2-5
TGTGCCAGATCGGGTGGGAAAGAGACCCAGTACTTC
CARSGGKETQYF
>many|TRBD2|TRBV10-3|TRBJ2-7
TGTGCCACCGGGACTAGCGGCTCCTACGAGCAGTACTTC
CATGTSGSYEQYF
>many|TRBD1|TRBV6-5|TRBJ1-1
TGTGCCAGCAGTCATCGGGACAGGAACACTGAAGCTTTCTTT
CASSHRDRNTEAFF
>many|TRBD1|TRBV20-1|TRBJ1-5
TGCAGTGTGGGGACAGGGGAGGTTCAGCCCCAGCATTTT
CSVGTGEVQPQHF
>many|.|TRBV7-2|TRBJ1-1
TGTGCCAGCAGCTTACCAGGGGCCACTGAAGCTTTCTTT
CASSLPGATEAFF
>.|.|TRBV6-5|TRBJ1-1
TGTGCCAGCAGTTACGGTGCAGGGTTAGGAAACACTGAAGCTTTCTTT
CASSYGAGLGNTEAFF
>many|.|TRBV6-1|TRBJ2-4
TGTGCCAGCACCGAGAAAAGGGTCACTACGCTGGACTTC
CASTEKRVTTLDF
>few|TRBD2|TRBV12-3/TRBV12-4|TRBJ2-7
TGTGCCAGCCGGAATCCGGCGGGAGAGGGGAGCGGGGAGCAGTACTTC
CASRNPAGEGSGEQYF
>.|.|TRBV11-3|TRBJ2-5
TGTGCCAGCAGCTTTCTAGGAGAAGAGACCCAGTACTTC
CASSFLGEETQYF
>.|TRBD1|TRBV6-2/TRBV6-3|TRBJ1-1
TGTGCCAGCAGTTACTCTGGACAGGGAGGGGTAGCTTTCTTT
CASSYSGQGGVAFF
>many|.|TRBV5-1|TRBJ2-7
TGCGCCAGCAGGCCTGACCTAGGGCGAAGCTCCTACGAGCAGTACTTC
CASRPDLGRSSYEQYF
>many|.|TRBV11-2|TRBJ2-5
TGTGCCAGCAGCTTTTGGAGGACGGAGACCCAGTACTTC
CASSFWRTETQYF
>many|.|TRBV29-1|TRBJ2-7
TGCAGCGTTGAGGGGCCGGCCAGACCCTACGAGCAGTACTTC
CSVEGPARPYEQYF
>many|.|TRBV19|TRBJ2-2
TGTGCCAGTAGTATAGATGCCGGAAGGAACACCGGGGAGCTGTTTTTT
CASSIDAGRNTGELFF
>many|.|TRBV6-4|TRBJ1-1
TGTGCCAGAGGGGGAATGAACACTGAAGCTTTCTTT
CARGGMNTEAFF
>few|.|TRBV6-1|TRBJ2-7
TGTGCCAGCAGTGAGGGTAGCGAGGGCTCCTACGAGCAGTACTTC
CASSEGSEGSYEQYF
>many|TRBD2|TRBV6-5|TRBJ2-7
TGTGCCAGCAGTTATCCCGGGGGGGCATTCGACGAGCAGTACTTC
CASSYPGGAFDEQYF
>.|.|TRBV7-2|TRBJ1-1
TGTGCCAGCAGCCTGTTCGGGCGCACTGATGAAGCTTTCTTT
CASSLFGRTDEAFF
>.|.|TRBV2|TRBJ1-1
TGTGCCAGCAGTACAGGGATTGTCATGAACACTGAAGCTTTCTTT
CASSTGIVMNTEAFF
>few|TRBD1|TRBV12-3/TRBV12-4|TRBJ1-2
TGTGCCAGCAGTTTACCGGGACAGTCCTATGGCTACACCTTC
CASSLPGQSYGYTF